Each of the 11 T cell receptor beta chains below was sequenced from the same sample in a study of control samples from healthy donors and cancer patients. Sequenced by immunoSEQ multiplex PCR; TCRdb stores in-frame clones only, minus some. Here the sample spans 150,000 or so clones, 85% to 90% being singletons. Sequenced: blood. These receptors all come from a man aged 18 to 29 in good health.

This clone has a handful of counts. This chain uses TRBV12-3 or TRBV12-4 with TRBJ1-2; D remains unclear. The CDR3 length is 13 residues. The ends were cut back, 2 bases at V and 6 bases at J, with 10 bases in the middle. The CDR3 DNA reads TGTGCCAGCAGTTTATTGCTGAGTAATGGCTACACCTTC. Its translation is CASSLLLSNGYTF.

The chain has TRBV9 and TRBJ2-5; D remains ambiguous. This CDR3 is built from 14 residues. Trimming stripped 0 bases from V and 0 bases from J, with 6 bases between. Germline loops: CDR1 SGDLS, CDR2 YYNGEE. The CDR3: CASSVGINQETQYF. The CDR3 region has the DNA TGTGCCAGCAGCGTAGGGATCAACCAAGAGACCCAGTACTTC.

The V gene is TRBV27, the J gene TRBJ2-2, with 9 bases lining up with TRBD1. This CDR3 has 15 residues. The V gene's germline CDR1 is MNHEY and CDR2 SMNVEV (reference sequence). The V gene end was trimmed by 6 bases and the J gene end by 4 bases; junction bases not matched to a gene: 6. The CDR3 region has the DNA TGTGCCAGCAGATCCGGGACAGGGAGCACCGGGGAGCTGTTTTTT. Residues: CASRSGTGSTGELFF.

The chain couples TRBV5-1 to TRBJ2-5; D remains ambiguous. CDR3 length equals 11 residues. Germline values: CDR1 SGHRS, CDR2 YFSETQ. V was shortened by 4 bases and J by 2 bases, with 3 bases between the two germline ends. CDR3 sequence reads: CASSVQETQYF. The DNA for the CDR3 is TGCGCCAGCAGCGTGCAAGAGACCCAGTACTTC.

The chain recombines TRBV5-5 with TRBJ1-6; 7 nucleotides line up with TRBD1. This CDR3 region has 16 residues. Germline lookup yields CDR1 SGHKS and CDR2 YYEKEE (reference sequence). Unmatched junction bases numbered 16, after V lost 3 bases and J lost 13 bases. The CDR3 region has the DNA TGTGCCAGCAGCTCTCGGACAGGACCCCTCATGGATCCCCTCCACTTT. Protein product: CASSSRTGPLMDPLHF. The whole variable domain, filled in from reference TRBV5-5 and TRBJ1-6, reads DAGVTQSPTHLIKTRGQQVTLRCSPISGHKSVSWYQQVLGQGPQFIFQYYEKEERGRGNFPDRFSARQFPNYSSELNVNALLLGDSALYLCASSSRTGPLMDPLHFGNGTRLTVT.

This clone was seen once. This chain links TRBV27 with TRBJ2-1; D call uncertain. Trimming removed 4 bases from V and 6 bases from J, with 4 bases in between. The CDR3 sequence is 11 residues long. Germline V gene lookup returns CDR1 MNHEY and CDR2 SMNVEV (reference sequence). As DNA, the CDR3 is TGTGCCAGCAGTTCCCCCAATGAGCAGTTCTTC. Encoded protein: CASSSPNEQFF.

V and J are TRBV19 and TRBJ2-3, with D possibly being TRBD2 (6 bases). Germline CDR1 reads LNHDA; CDR2 reads SQIVND (reference sequence). This CDR3 is 12 amino acids long. V dropped 6 bases and J dropped 5 bases, with 9 bases sitting between them. Here the CDR3 reads CASSFGGDTQYF. As DNA, the CDR3 is TGTGCCAGTAGCTTCGGGGGAGATACGCAGTATTTT.

The chain employs TRBV28 and TRBJ2-7; perhaps TRBD1 as D (6 bases). V dropped 2 bases and J dropped 2 bases, with 13 bases sitting between them. In germline, CDR1 is MDHEN, CDR2 SYDVKM. The CDR3 length is 15 residues. The chain's CDR3 is CASSLMQGNPYEQYF. The CDR3 DNA is TGTGCCAGCAGTTTAATGCAGGGGAACCCCTACGAGCAGTACTTC.

The V call is TRBV18, the J call TRBJ2-5; D possibly corresponds to TRBD2 (5 bases). Germline loops: CDR1 KGHSH, CDR2 LQKENI. V lost 5 bases to trimming and J lost 2 bases, with 9 bases between them. CDR3 size: 13 residues. CDR3 nucleotide sequence: TGTGCCAGCTCAGACCGGGAACAAGAGACCCAGTACTTC. Protein: CASSDREQETQYF.

This sequence joins TRBV4-3 and TRBJ1-2, with 7 bases identical to TRBD1. The CDR3 consists of 15 residues. Germline lookup yields CDR1 LGHNA and CDR2 YSLEER. V shed 2 bases and J 8 bases; nucleotides not matched to a gene: 11. The CDR3 sequence: CASSQHTRGSYGYTF. The CDR3 DNA is TGCGCCAGCAGCCAACATACCAGGGGGAGCTACGGCTACACCTTC.

The rearrangement uses TRBV9 and TRBJ1-3; D gene ambiguous. Trimming removed 4 bases from V and 6 bases from J, with 17 bases in between. Germline-derived CDR1 and CDR2 are SGDLS and YYNGEE. The length of the CDR3 is 15 residues. The DNA for the CDR3 is TGTGCCAGCAGCCGATGGCCGGCTGCTAAAAACACCATATATTTT. It codes for CASSRWPAAKNTIYF.